This T cell receptor (beta chain) was identified in a study of OX40 agonist ivuxolimab in advanced cancers. The CDR3 contains 14 residues. Unmatched junction bases numbered 2, after V lost 3 bases and J lost 4 bases. Germline-derived CDR1 and CDR2 are KGHSH and LQKENI. Exclusion of a patient followed from autoimmune disease history or systemic immunosuppression. The method was immunoSEQ multiplex PCR; TCRdb's version includes in-frame clones alone and lacks a portion of them. The sample includes about 70,000 clones, 85% to 90% seen only once; the top ten take around 10%. General study points: CD8+ T cells averaged more expanded clones than CD4+.

This clone was detected only a few times. The target antigen is unknown. Sequencing used CD4+ or CD8+ T cells sorted from blood, obtained in a trial of the OX40 agonist ivuxolimab. The chain joins TRBV18 to TRBJ1-4; 7 nucleotides match TRBD1. This TCR was sampled from an adult with an advanced solid tumor such as melanoma, head and neck, liver or kidney cancer. The CDR3 coding sequence is TGTGCCAGCTCACCTCCAGGGGGTAATGAAAAACTGTTTTTT. Translating gives CASSPPGGNEKLFF. Supplemented by reference TRBV18 and TRBJ1-4, the full variable domain reads NAGVMQNPRHLVRRRGQEARLRCSPMKGHSHVYWYRQLPEEGLKFMVYLQKENIIDESGMPKERFSAEFPKEGPSILRIQQVVRGDSAAYFCASSPPGGNEKLFFGSGTQLSVL.